This TCR beta chain was retrieved from a study of blood T cell repertoires in COVID-19. Study details: COVID-19 samples from acute and convalescent phases originated in the United States, Italy and Spain. The cDNA or gDNA used as material had been derived from T cells, B-cell-depleted T cells, or PBMCs.

Authors' analysis steps: Reference gene primer amplification gave nucleated cell count estimates. The data were produced by immunoSEQ multiplex PCR, yet TCRdb's version contains in-frame clones alone and is incomplete. V, J and clone size derive from that table, while D and trimming were established from the DNA sequence. The repertoire holds under 200,000 clones, with over 75% as singletons. CDR3 length: 17 residues. Germline lookup yields CDR1 SEHNR and CDR2 FQNEAQ (reference sequence). V lost 4 bases and J lost 1, with 19 bases in between. The sample comprised peripheral blood. The clonotype was recovered from a man in his forties or fifties with acute or convalescent COVID-19. The rearrangement uses TRBV7-9 and TRBJ2-5; unclear D gene. The CDR3 DNA is TGTGCCAGCAGCTCCACCGCGTCTAGAGATTTCCAAGAGACCCAGTACTTC. The encoded protein is CASSSTASRDFQETQYF.